A single sample gave rise to the 20 T cell receptor beta chains below, sequenced in a study of identical twins. Each CDR3 protein is one row after TCRdb ran MiXCR on the 5' RACE reads. This table has 700,000 or so distinct CDR3 sequences, about 20% appearing once. These records were also assigned to another study, of T cells expressing NK-cell markers.

Sequenced material: PBMCs. The receptors stem from a woman aged 18-30 years in good health.

This clonotype was picked up a small number of times. This chain joins TRBV12-3 or TRBV12-4 and TRBJ1-1; D gene uncertain. The CDR3 contains 15 residues. Trimming pared 6 bases from V and 1 base from J, leaving 15 bases between. CDR3 region: CASRPLSVRNTEAFF. The CDR3 region has the DNA TGTGCCAGCAGGCCCCTTTCGGTCAGGAACACTGAAGCTTTCTTT.

This chain uses TRBV6-1 with TRBJ2-3; D unclear. The CDR3 runs to 16 residues. CDR1 and CDR2 (germline): MNHNS, SASEGT. Deletions cut 7 bases from V and 1 base from J, with 18 bases between. The CDR3 sequence: CASTNGLGRGTDTQYF. CDR3 nucleotides: TGTGCCAGCACCAACGGGTTGGGTCGGGGCACAGATACGCAGTATTTT.

This clonotype was observed a handful of times. V and J are TRBV7-9 and TRBJ2-1; 8 bases fit TRBD2. This CDR3 contains 14 residues. Trimming removed 8 bases from V and 4 bases from J; junction bases left unmatched: 7. Per the germline V gene, CDR1 is SEHNR and CDR2 is FQNEAQ (reference sequence). The CDR3 DNA is TGTGCCAGCGGCAAGCGGGAGTATTACAATGAGCAGTTCTTC. Amino acids: CASGKREYYNEQFF. Full variable domain (missing parts from reference TRBV7-9 and TRBJ2-1): DTGVSQNPRHKITKRGQNVTFRCDPISEHNRLYWYRQTLGQGPEFLTYFQNEAQLEKSRLLSDRFSAERPKGSFSTLEIQRTEQGDSAMYLCASGKREYYNEQFFGPGTRLTVL.

This chain links TRBV6-1 with TRBJ1-1, with a weak D call TRBD1 (6 bases). Germline V CDR1 and CDR2: MNHNS, SASEGT. V was cut by 4 bases and J by 1 base, with 10 bases left in between. The length of the CDR3 is 14 residues. This CDR3 reads CASSVSQGNTEAFF. In nucleotides, the CDR3 is TGTGCCAGCAGTGTCTCACAGGGGAACACTGAAGCTTTCTTT.

This clonotype was counted once. The CDR3 DNA follows: TGTGCCAGCAGTCCCAGGGGGCGCCAAGAGACCCAGTACTTC. Translated: CASSPRGRQETQYF. J is TRBJ2-5 and V is TRBV12-3 or TRBV12-4; 8 bases align to TRBD1. This CDR3 has 14 residues. J lost 1 base, V lost 5 bases, and 3 bases had no gene match.

The chain uses TRBV11-2 and TRBJ2-1, with TRBD2 matching over 9 bases. This CDR3 spans 21 amino acids. The V and J ends lost 1 base and 2 bases, in that order; junction bases with no gene match: 18. In germline, CDR1 is SGHAT, CDR2 FQNNGV. The CDR3 nucleotides read TGTGCCAGCAGCTTAGTAGGTGGCGGGGGGGCCATCCAACAGGCCTACAATGAGCAGTTCTTC. Its protein product is CASSLVGGGGAIQQAYNEQFF.

This sequence joins TRBV20-1 and TRBJ2-1, with 7 bases that match TRBD2. V lost 6 bases, J lost 9 bases, and 14 bases stayed unmatched. The CDR3 has 14 residues. Germline lookup yields CDR1 DFQATT and CDR2 SNEGSKA (reference sequence). CDR3: CSAHGLVRGSEQFF. Written as DNA, the CDR3 is TGCAGTGCCCACGGACTAGTACGGGGGAGTGAGCAGTTCTTC.

The chain recombines TRBV29-1 with TRBJ2-7; 7 nucleotides line up with TRBD2. V gave up 1 base and J gave up 6 bases; unmatched junction bases: 3. Germline CDR1 SQVTM, CDR2 ANQGSEA. The length of the CDR3 is 12 residues. The CDR3 here is CSVEGGSLEQYF. The CDR3 DNA reads as TGCAGCGTTGAAGGCGGGAGCCTCGAGCAGTACTTC.

Many counts were recorded for this clonotype. This rearrangement joins TRBV20-1 to TRBJ1-5; tentatively, D is TRBD1 (6 bases). V gave up 2 bases and J gave up 1 base, with 6 bases separating them. There are 13 residues in the CDR3. CDR1 and CDR2 (germline): DFQATT, SNEGSKA (reference sequence). The CDR3 bases are TGCAGTGCTAGAAGGGGGAGCAATCAGCCCCAGCATTTT. This translates into CSARRGSNQPQHF.

This chain uses TRBV12-3 or TRBV12-4 with TRBJ2-7, with D possibly matching TRBD2 (5 bases). This CDR3 comprises 14 residues. Trimming pared 3 bases from V and 3 bases from J, leaving 12 bases between. The CDR3 sequence is CASSFGAADYEQYF. CDR3 in DNA: TGTGCCAGCAGTTTCGGAGCGGCGGACTACGAGCAGTACTTC.

This clonotype was found a few times. This sequence joins TRBV20-1 and TRBJ2-5; 8 bases match TRBD2. CDR1 DFQATT and CDR2 SNEGSKA come from the germline V gene (reference sequence). J lost 3 bases, V lost 2 bases, and 11 bases had no gene match. The CDR3 has 16 residues. Here the CDR3 reads CSARLAGAGVKETQYF. The CDR3 bases are TGCAGTGCTAGATTGGCAGGAGCGGGGGTTAAAGAGACCCAGTACTTC.

V gene TRBV7-2 combines with J gene TRBJ2-1; possibly TRBD2 for D (5 bases). The germline CDR1 and CDR2 sequences are SGHTA and FQGNSA. The CDR3 covers 14 residues. The V gene lost 2 bases and the J gene lost 8 bases, with 13 bases spanning the gap. In nucleotides, the CDR3 is TGTGCCAGCAGCTTACTCCTAGCTTCGGATGAGCAGTTCTTC. Its protein product is CASSLLLASDEQFF.

This clonotype was detected a few times. The genes are TRBV12-3 or TRBV12-4 and TRBJ2-5, with 9 bases that match TRBD1. CDR3 length: 15 residues. Germline trimming cut 6 bases from V and 2 bases from J; bases unmatched to any gene: 7. CDR3 bases: TGTGCCAGCAGCCTCCGGGACAGGGTTCAAGAGACCCAGTACTTC. Its protein product is CASSLRDRVQETQYF.

The sample holds a few counts of this clonotype. The V call is TRBV4-3, the J call TRBJ2-7, with 8 bases aligning to TRBD1. Germline V gives CDR1 LGHNA, CDR2 YSLEER. V trimming: 0 bases; J trimming: 9 bases; junction bases outside the gene matches: 10. The CDR3 runs 15 residues. CDR3 region: CASSQDWTGSMGQYF. DNA of the CDR3: TGCGCCAGCAGCCAAGATTGGACAGGGAGTATGGGGCAGTACTTC.

This clonotype was observed a handful of times. V is TRBV20-1 and J is TRBJ2-4, with D possibly TRBD1 on 5 matching bases. The CDR3 length is 15 residues. From germline, CDR1 is DFQATT and CDR2 SNEGSKA (reference sequence). Trimming removed 3 bases from V and 0 bases from J, with 12 bases in between. The CDR3 loop reads CSARDLGLAKNIQYF. CDR3 nucleotides: TGCAGTGCTAGGGATCTGGGGCTAGCCAAAAACATTCAGTACTTC.

This clonotype was seen more than once but under ten times. This sequence joins TRBV12-3 or TRBV12-4 and TRBJ2-7; D might be TRBD1 (6 bases). The V end lost 6 bases, the J end lost 9 bases, and 15 bases lay between the germline ends. The CDR3 has 12 residues. The CDR3 region has the DNA TGTGCCAGCAGGCAACATACAGGGAGGCAGTACTTC. Encoded protein: CASRQHTGRQYF.

The sample holds many counts of this clonotype. V gene TRBV7-2 combines with J gene TRBJ2-2; 9 nucleotides agree with TRBD2. CDR3 size: 15 residues. Per the germline V gene, CDR1 is SGHTA and CDR2 is FQGNSA. Trimming at V came to 1 base and at J to 5 bases, leaving 2 bases not matched to a gene. CDR3 in amino acids: CASSLVAGVTGELFF. DNA of the CDR3: TGTGCCAGCAGCTTAGTAGCGGGAGTTACCGGGGAGCTGTTTTTT.

The V call is TRBV10-3, the J call TRBJ2-1, with 8 bases matching TRBD2. This CDR3 spans 14 amino acids. CDR1 and CDR2 from the germline V gene are ENHRY and SYGVKD. The V segment lost 4 bases and the J segment 5 bases; nucleotides outside the gene matches: 4. For the CDR3, the DNA is TGTGCCATCAGTGCAAGCGGGGGAGACAATGAGCAGTTCTTC. Translated: CAISASGGDNEQFF.

This clonotype was seen a few times. The chain combines TRBV6-1 with TRBJ2-3, with no clear D. The V end was cut by 4 bases, the J end by 6 bases, with 8 bases between. Per germline, CDR1 MNHNS and CDR2 SASEGT. CDR3 length: 12 residues. The CDR3 DNA follows: TGTGCCAGCAGTGCGTGGTCCGATACGCAGTATTTT. It yields the protein CASSAWSDTQYF.

The rearrangement joins TRBV5-6 to TRBJ2-1, with 7 bases matching TRBD2. Trimming cost V 0 bases and J 15 bases; bases outside gene matches: 15. Germline lookup yields CDR1 SGHDT and CDR2 YYEEEE. The CDR3 has 15 amino acids. As DNA, the CDR3 is TGTGCCAGCAGCTTGGTGGCGGGAGAGCTAAACCCCCCGTTCTTC. Translated, it gives CASSLVAGELNPPFF.